Sequencing of this T cell receptor (beta chain) was carried out in a study of shared clonotypes between healthy human individuals. Overall study context: A donor's plate count was three for CD4 naive and three for CD4 memory; CD8 naive had two and CD8 memory one.

At deep level, the assay was performed. Using immunoSEQ multiplex PCR, the repertoire was profiled, and TCRdb retains in-frame clones only, with some absent. Here the sample spans some 900,000 clones, 76% being singletons. Study-level findings and limits: Larger richness was generally estimated for naive than memory subsets. Blood was the only sampled material, and tissue repertoires likely differ.

This CDR3 spans 12 amino acids. Germline V gene data show CDR1 as ENHRY and CDR2 as SYGVKD. Trimming stripped 10 bases from V and 2 bases from J, with 10 bases between. This clone came up once. As yet, its antigen is unknown. This receptor was identified in a man between 18 and 29 years old in good health. The sequencing input was memory CD4+ T cells sorted from blood. Subset noted: CD45RA-negative fraction. The V gene is TRBV10-3, the J gene TRBJ2-3; unclear D gene. Written as DNA, the CDR3 is TGTGCCACCCACGGTGACACAGATACGCAGTATTTT. Translated, it gives CATHGDTDTQYF.